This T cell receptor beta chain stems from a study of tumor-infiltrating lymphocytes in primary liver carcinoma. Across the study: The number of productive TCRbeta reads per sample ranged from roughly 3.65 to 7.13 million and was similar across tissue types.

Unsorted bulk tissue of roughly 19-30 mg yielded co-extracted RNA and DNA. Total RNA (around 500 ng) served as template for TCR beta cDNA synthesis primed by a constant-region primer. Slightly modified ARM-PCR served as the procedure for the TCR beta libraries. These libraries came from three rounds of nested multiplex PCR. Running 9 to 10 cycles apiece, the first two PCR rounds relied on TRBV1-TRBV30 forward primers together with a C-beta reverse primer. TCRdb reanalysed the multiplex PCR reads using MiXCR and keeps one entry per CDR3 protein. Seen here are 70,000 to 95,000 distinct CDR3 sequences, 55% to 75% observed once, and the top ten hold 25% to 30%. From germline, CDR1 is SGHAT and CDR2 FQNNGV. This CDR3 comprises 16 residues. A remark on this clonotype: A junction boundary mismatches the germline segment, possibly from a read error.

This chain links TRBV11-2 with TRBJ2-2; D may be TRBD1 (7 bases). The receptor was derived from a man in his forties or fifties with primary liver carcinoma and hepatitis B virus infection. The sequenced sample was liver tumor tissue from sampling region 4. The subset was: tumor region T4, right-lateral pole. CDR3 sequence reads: CASSLEQTGITREPFF. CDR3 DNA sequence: TGTGCCAGCAGCTTAGAACAGACAGGGATCACCCGGGAGCCGTTTTTT.